This T cell receptor (beta chain) derives from a study of cytomegalovirus exposure and HLA in healthy donors (dated by TCRdb to the late 2010s). Study-level background: An earlier analysis of about 560 of the donors reported about 260 Gb of sequence data and around 120 million unique TCR beta sequences obtained from about 170 million T cells. A handful of DR-DQ haplotypes were handled as single units for association and clustering because linkage in the cohort was strong. Donor age, sex, ethnicity and CMV serostatus were compiled together with the repertoire data. An early release covering 550 to 700 HLA-typed donors comprised approximately 290 gigabases of sequencing data and some 79 million unique TCR sequences. The number of donors typed differed by locus, with about 629-630 for A, B, C, DRB1 and DQB1, around 500 for DQA1, 600 to 610 for DPA1, and under 490 for DPB1. HLA typing included class I and class II loci at four-digit resolution. To predict cytomegalovirus infection status, the study combined high-throughput TCR immunosequencing, statistical association of individual TCRs with disease status, and machine learning. The genetic ancestry cluster associated with self-reported Caucasian donors included about 84% of the roughly 390 genotyped donors. Among under 450 genotyped donors of the cohort, an average of 235,054 unique TCR beta nucleotide sequences were sequenced per donor, roughly 20% of them non-productive. The later analysis used no new phenotypic data to find candidate immune exposures, relying instead on TCR beta sequences and their occurrence across donors. An earlier analysis of some 600 of the donors applied high-throughput TCR beta sequencing to assess whether each TCR beta V gene segment acted as functional or pseudogenic. To study patterns of TCR occurrence, a later analysis re-analyzed previously published TCR beta repertoires from 500 to 850 donors and added high-resolution HLA genotyping. Every repertoire in the discovery cohort had been generated on one and the same sequencing platform. Using immunosequencing, the study profiled T cell repertoires from about 650 subjects and related those repertoires to cytomegalovirus serostatus. The study aimed to test whether signatures of past pathogen exposure could be identified by cataloging public T cell receptors. Genome-wide SNP genotypes for about 65% of the 666 donors were used in a later genetic analysis, which treated that subset as a discovery cohort. A separate validation cohort of 100 to 150 different subjects was used in addition to the 666-subject first cohort. Overall study outcomes, separate from this receptor: According to a later genetic analysis, donors in an Asian-associated ancestry cluster had fewer N-insertions in productive TCRs than the approximately 630-donor mean. A further reported finding was that TCR beta sequences accurately predicted the HLA-A and HLA-B alleles for most subjects in the first cohort. In a later analysis, HLA-associated TCR beta chains showed more clonal expansion and lower generation probabilities than non-associated chains that were equally common. In a later genetic analysis, a missense DCLRE1C variant was associated with V-gene and J-gene trimming of TCR beta chains, and the association was replicated in an independent cohort. Most CMV-associated TCR beta chains appeared to be HLA-restricted in a later analysis, and the HLA associations seemed to be driven largely by CMV exposure. The sequencing pipeline was judged likely to have produced a cluster of highly shared sequence variants as a technical artifact. This cohort had only TCR beta chains sequenced, and the lack of alpha or paired-chain data limited which features could be detected. The study listed 164 TCR beta chains as associated with cytomegalovirus. The 87-base-pair reads could not distinguish some IMGT-functional V segments, including TRBV6-2 and TRBV6-3, so those segments were excluded. Because HLA typing was unavailable for some donors at each locus, only the typed subset was used in association tests. At a false discovery rate of 0.05, a later analysis linked approximately 18,000 TCR beta sequences to specific HLA alleles. Immune exposure information for the cohort was limited to CMV serostatus. In an earlier analysis of some 540 of the donors, most TCR beta V segments appeared in productive rearrangements about 87% or about 30% of the time, broadly matching IMGT annotations. A few of the identified cytomegalovirus-associated TCR beta chains were confirmed in vitro to be specific for cytomegalovirus antigens. According to a later analysis, TCR association rates differed among HLA loci, with DRB1 alleles showing the most associated TCRs and HLA-C alleles showing the fewest. Sequencing depth was assumed to be roughly uniform across donors in the presence/absence analyses, though that assumption may not hold. About 15 rarely observed V segments, including chromosome 9 orphons, were excluded from the earlier analysis of approximately 500 of the donors because counts were too low. It was suggested by the authors that the approach could potentially be generalized to other disease states and immunological phenotypes. In both the original and validation cohorts, the classifier was reported to diagnose cytomegalovirus status with high specificity and sensitivity. A later analysis reported that several top co-occurrence clusters appeared linked to parvovirus B19, influenza, CMV and Epstein-Barr virus. Linkage disequilibrium might explain the correlated functional status among segregating V segments, but an unknown experimental factor could not be excluded. When HLA alleles, especially DR and DQ, strongly co-occurred, TCR associations were difficult to assign to individual alleles. Most TCR sequences were observed very rarely across donors, whereas some public TCRs were present in many individuals.

The cohort comprised approximately 700 healthy bone marrow donors. At the time of sampling, all cohort members were nominally healthy, though unrecorded immune exposures were likely present. The donor tested CMV seronegative, placing the donor among the 350 or so seronegative members of the cohort. Every donor gave a peripheral blood sample, and the peripheral blood mononuclear cells from that sample were used for TCR beta sequencing. The Qiagen DNeasy Blood Extraction Kit was used to extract genomic DNA from the blood cell samples. The germline V gene gives CDR1 as SGDLS and CDR2 as YYNGEE. CDR3 length: 15 amino acids, cysteine to phenylalanine. Here the CDR3 DNA is all that survives: 45 bases in frame from base 1. V lost 3 bases and J lost 2 bases, and the count of bases not matched to a germline gene is 2. Library preparation was by the immunoSEQ multiplex PCR assay. The multiplex PCR relied on a mix of 60 forward primers for TCR Vbeta segments and 13 reverse primers for TCR Jbeta segments. Amplification of the CDR3 region of rearranged TCR beta genes was performed with a multiplex PCR assay on genomic DNA. The Illumina HiSeq System was used to sequence the amplified TCR beta libraries as 87-base-pair reads. The study's processing was this. In a later analysis, some 80 million unique TCR beta chains were counted across the approximately 620 repertoires, and approximately 11 million of these chains were shared by at least two donors. To remove PCR and sequencing errors, raw reads were error-corrected and collapsed into unique sequences using a nearest-neighbor algorithm that merged closely related sequences. Alignment of CDR3 sequences to IMGT reference sequences was used to assign V, D and J gene segments. For a sequence to be retained, at least a six-nucleotide match to both a V gene segment and a J gene segment was required. A rearrangement was called productive if the CDR3 had no stop codons and remained in frame with V and J, and every other rearrangement was called non-productive. Following IMGT convention, CDR3 was defined as the stretch from the second conserved V-encoded cysteine up to the conserved J-encoded phenylalanine. The earlier analysis of some 550 of the donors excluded any sequence lacking an unambiguous match to a single V gene segment. In an earlier analysis of approximately 550 of the donors, V segments were called functional above 56.7% productive rearrangements and were called segregating when the between-donor standard deviation exceeded 5%. A statistical classification framework was developed to diagnose cytomegalovirus status using the catalog of TCR beta chain sequences. In a later analysis, V and J genes were assigned by comparing TCR nucleotide sequences against IMGT/GENE-DB human TR gene sequences. The TCRdist pipeline was used in a later analysis to assign CDR3 sequences and most-parsimonious VDJ recombination scenarios. A later analysis defined each TCR beta chain by its CDR3 amino acid sequence plus V-gene family, and excluded reads lacking a unique V-gene family. To address suspected cross-contamination and a sequencing artifact, a later analysis removed around 590 highly shared, low-generation-probability nucleotide sequences. In a later analysis, a clonal expansion index was calculated for each public chain from normalized within-repertoire ranks of inferred template counts. Generation probabilities in a later analysis came from a VDJ recombination model fitted to out-of-frame rearrangements, and those results were checked against IGoR. In a later analysis, hypergeometric tests were used to score TCR-TCR, TCR-HLA and TCR-CMV co-occurrence, with a repertoire-size bias correction applied to TCR pairs. To estimate false discovery rates, a later analysis permuted the HLA or CMV assignments 20 times. In a later analysis, co-occurring TCRs were grouped with DBSCAN, and TCRdist sequence similarity was added when clustering was performed within HLA-allele-positive subsets. For co-occurrence clustering, repertoires with fewer than 30,000 or more than 120,000 public chains were excluded, along with five repertoires with anomalous nucleotide sharing. Sourced from immuneACCESS, this table was stored by TCRdb with only in-frame sequences that have V and J called. A share of the clones is absent; for the studies checked, an unresolved V gene accounts for under half, and the remainder has no known explanation. Clone size and the V and J calls come from that table; the DNA yielded D and trimming. The sample's table lists a count of approximately 180,000 clones. The ten largest clonotypes hold 6.5% of the sample.

A word on this clone: Its antigen is unknown.

Source material: PBMCs. This receptor was obtained from a young man in good health and CMV-seronegative. The V gene is TRBV9 and the J gene is TRBJ2-3, and 11 bases in between align with TRBD2. This receptor carries the CDR3 CASSAGLADTDTQYF. DNA sequence: TGTGCCAGCAGCGCGGGACTAGCGGACACAGATACGCAGTATTTT.